This T cell receptor beta chain is from a study of radiation and T cells in renal cell carcinoma. This clone was detected once. The antigen remains unidentified. Libraries were prepared by immunoSEQ multiplex PCR; TCRdb keeps only in-frame clonotypes and omits some of them. The data hold 75,000 to 90,000 clones, with about nine tenths observed a single time. Time point specified: blood 4 weeks post-SBRT, at nephrectomy. Treatment defined: 15 Gy SBRT to primary tumor, nephrectomy 4 weeks later. Nephrectomy followed 15 Gy stereotactic body radiation by 4 weeks. Serial blood draws occurred at baseline and 2 and 4 weeks post-SBRT. The patient's renal cell carcinoma had clear cell pathology. Whole-study results and caveats: From baseline, blood top tumor clonotypes peaked at 2 weeks post-radiation.

CDR3 length: 15 amino acids. Trimming pared 9 bases from V and 12 bases from J, leaving 26 bases between. The V gene's germline CDR1 is LNHDA and CDR2 SQIVND (reference sequence). Here the sequenced sample was blood, taken from a patient whose treatment included radiotherapy and nephrectomy. This clonotype was sampled from a woman in her 70s with renal cell carcinoma. The chain combines TRBV19 with TRBJ1-4, with D uncertain. The CDR3 region has the DNA TGTGCCAGCAAAGTGGACGGATACGCCTATCAGGAACTGTTTTTT. Translated, it gives CASKVDGYAYQELFF.